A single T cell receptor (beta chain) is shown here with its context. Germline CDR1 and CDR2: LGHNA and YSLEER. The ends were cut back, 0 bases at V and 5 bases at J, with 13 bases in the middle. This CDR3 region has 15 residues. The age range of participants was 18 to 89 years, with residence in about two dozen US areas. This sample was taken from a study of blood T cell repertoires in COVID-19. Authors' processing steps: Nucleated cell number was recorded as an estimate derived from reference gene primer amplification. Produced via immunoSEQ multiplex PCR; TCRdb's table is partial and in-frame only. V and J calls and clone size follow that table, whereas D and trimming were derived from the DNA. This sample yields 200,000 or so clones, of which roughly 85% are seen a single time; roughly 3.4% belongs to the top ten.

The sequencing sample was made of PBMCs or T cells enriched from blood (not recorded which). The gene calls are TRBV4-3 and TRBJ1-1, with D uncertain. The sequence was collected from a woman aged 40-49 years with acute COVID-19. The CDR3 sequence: CASSQDRRSRTEAFF. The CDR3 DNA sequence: TGCGCCAGCAGCCAAGATAGGAGGAGCCGGACTGAAGCTTTCTTT.